This is a list of T cell receptor beta chains from one sample in a study of shared clonotypes between healthy human individuals. Repertoires were generated with immunoSEQ multiplex PCR, while TCRdb's copy carries only in-frame clones and drops some. The sample has 2,100,000 or so clones, approximately 96% seen once; the top ten hold around 0.13%. Sequences were obtained from naive CD4+ T cells sorted from blood. The receptors were sampled from a man aged 18 to 29 in good health. CDR3s include the opening cysteine and the closing phenylalanine or tryptophan. The order of the fields is D gene, V gene, clone size, J gene, CDR3 DNA, CDR3 protein. D genes are given only for firm matches. Expanded clones get a size class; other rows say once, few or many, or leave the size out.

.,TRBV5-1,.,TRBJ1-1,TGCGCCAGCAGCTTGGAAGGGCGAGGAATGACTGAAGCTTTCTTT,CASSLEGRGMTEAFF
.,TRBV27,.,TRBJ2-2,TGTGCCAGCAGTTTTTGGGTTGACACCGGGGAGCTGTTTTTT,CASSFWVDTGELFF
.,TRBV19,.,TRBJ1-2,TGTGCCAGTAGTATCTCACAAGGATATGGCTACACCTTC,CASSISQGYGYTF
.,TRBV4-3,.,TRBJ2-5,TGCGCCAGCAGCCAACTGGGGATCCAAGAGACCCAGTACTTC,CASSQLGIQETQYF
.,TRBV6-4,.,TRBJ2-7,TGTGCCAGCAATCGAGGGAGTAATTACGAGCAGTACTTC,CASNRGSNYEQYF
.,TRBV7-9,.,TRBJ2-2,TGTGCCAGCAGCTTTAAGACAGGGAACACCGGGGAGCTGTTTTTT,CASSFKTGNTGELFF
.,TRBV7-9,.,TRBJ2-1,TGTGCCAGCAGCTTTGCGGGACGGACTAATGAGCAGTTCTTC,CASSFAGRTNEQFF
.,TRBV5-4,.,TRBJ2-7,TGTGCCAGCAGCCCCCCCAATGGGGTCTACGAGCAGTACTTC,CASSPPNGVYEQYF
.,TRBV6-5,.,TRBJ1-4,TGTGCCAGCAGGGGGGTGCAGGGCGTGGGTGAAAAACTGTTTTTT,CASRGVQGVGEKLFF
.,TRBV5-6,.,TRBJ2-1,TGTGCCAGCAGCCTTAAAACCAGTAGGGTGCAGTTCTTC,CASSLKTSRVQFF
TRBD1,TRBV2,.,TRBJ1-2,TGTGCCAGCAGAGATGACAGGGGGCGATATGGCTACACCTTC,CASRDDRGRYGYTF
.,TRBV4-1,.,TRBJ2-7,TGCGCCAGCAGCCAAGGTCAGTTAGCGTTCGGCGCCTACGAGCAGTACTTC,CASSQGQLAFGAYEQYF
TRBD2,TRBV6-4,.,TRBJ2-2,TGTGCCAGCCGGAGACTAGCCTGGACCGGGGAGCTGTTTTTT,CASRRLAWTGELFF
TRBD1,TRBV7-8,.,TRBJ1-1,TGTGCCAGCAGCGCGGGACAGGGGGACACTGAAGCTTTCTTT,CASSAGQGDTEAFF
.,TRBV18,.,TRBJ2-1,TGTGCCAGCTCACCACAGGGATCGGGGAGGAATGAGCAGTTCTTC,CASSPQGSGRNEQFF
.,TRBV28,.,TRBJ1-1,TGTGCCACCGTTGTTTCAGGGATGAACACTGAAGCTTTCTTT,CATVVSGMNTEAFF
TRBD1,TRBV28,.,TRBJ1-6,TGTGCCAGCAGTTTAAGTGGGACAGGGGGCTGGCGTTCACCCCTCCACTTT,CASSLSGTGGWRSPLHF
TRBD1,TRBV15,.,TRBJ2-3,TGTGCCACCAGCAGAACCATGTCAGGGGGAGATACGCAGTATTTT,CATSRTMSGGDTQYF
.,TRBV7-9,once,TRBJ1-4,TGTGCCAGCAGCTTAGCAGGGGCCCCTCCGCTGTTTTTT,CASSLAGAPPLFF
.,TRBV6-1,few,TRBJ1-2,TGTGCCAGCAGTGAATATGGGGATGGCTATGGCTACACCTTC,CASSEYGDGYGYTF
.,TRBV6-1,once,TRBJ1-1,TGTGCCAGCAGTGAAGGCATAGGAGGTAGGGCTGAAGCTTTCTTT,CASSEGIGGRAEAFF
.,TRBV14,few,TRBJ2-2,TGTGCCAGCAGCCAAGTACGGTCCCTAGGCACCGGGGAGCTGTTTTTT,CASSQVRSLGTGELFF
TRBD2,TRBV5-1,.,TRBJ2-1,TGCGCCAGCAGCACAGGGACTAGCGGGGGTATTTACAATGAGCAGTTCTTC,CASSTGTSGGIYNEQFF
.,TRBV5-4,.,TRBJ1-1,TGTGCCAGCAGCTTGGCAAAACAGGGAGGAACTGAAGCTTTCTTT,CASSLAKQGGTEAFF